This T cell receptor (beta chain) was recorded in a study of T-cell memory formation after mild COVID-19. Study-wide points: Within pre-infection memory, some responding clones were found, suggesting cross-reactive memory joined. Among clones contracting day 15 to 85, CD4/CD8 was balanced, whereas later expanders leaned CD4+.

Only a few counts were recorded for this clonotype. Its target is not known. With constant-segment primers, 5'RACE yielded cDNA libraries of TCR alpha and TCR beta that carried sample barcodes and UMIs. Each CDR3 protein is one row after TCRdb ran MiXCR on the 5' RACE reads. The top ten hold around 24% of the sample, which has around 310,000 distinct CDR3 sequences, more than 15% seen once. Germline values: CDR1 SGHDT, CDR2 YYEEEE. The CDR3 has 17 amino acids. V lost 4 bases, J lost 3 bases, and 19 bases lay in between. The source of this sequence is a man aged 18 to 29 who had mild COVID-19 (a few samples of this study predate the infection). Cell type and time point are not known. The chain couples TRBV5-6 to TRBJ2-2, with a weak D call TRBD2 (6 bases). The sequencing input was PBMCs or a T cell subset sorted from them (not recorded which). DNA for the CDR3: TGTGCCAGCAGCCCAAGCCTAGGGAGGTTGGACACCGGGGAGCTGTTTTTT. Its translation is CASSPSLGRLDTGELFF. The full variable domain, in which reference TRBV5-6 and TRBJ2-2 provide the parts outside the CDR3, is DAGVTQSPTHLIKTRGQQVTLRCSPKSGHDTVSWYQQALGQGPQFIFQYYEEEERQRGNFPDRFSGHQFPNYSSELNVNALLLGDSALYLCASSPSLGRLDTGELFFGEGSRLTVL.